The rows below give T cell receptor beta chains drawn from one sample of a study of technical replicates of blood from several donors. Assay: immunoSEQ multiplex PCR; the TCRdb copy retains only in-frame clones and omits some. The sample shows approximately 70,000 clones, around nine tenths of them seen only once. The specimen was T cells isolated from PBMCs. All receptors come from a human donor in good health. The CDR3 runs from the conserved cysteine through the conserved F or W. Fields, in order: clone size, V gene, D gene, J gene, CDR3 DNA, CDR3 protein. A D gene is named only where the DNA matches it firmly. For some rows the clone size is stated as once, few or many, or as a class when expanded; others skip it.

once,TRBV4-2,-,TRBJ1-4,TGTGCCAGCAGCCATTTGGGAGAGGGGGAAAATGAAAAACTGTTTTTT,CASSHLGEGENEKLFF
-,TRBV6-5,-,TRBJ2-2,TGTGCCAGCAGTTACTCGAGAAACGGGGAGCTGTTTTTT,CASSYSRNGELFF
-,TRBV5-1,-,TRBJ2-2,TGCGCCAGCAGCTTGTCGGACAGGAACACCGGGGAGCTGTTTTTT,CASSLSDRNTGELFF
-,TRBV29-1,TRBD2,TRBJ2-7,TGCAGCGTTGTTGGGGGGGCCTACGAGCAGTACTTC,CSVVGGAYEQYF
-,TRBV7-2,-,TRBJ1-1,TGTGCCAGCAGCTCCCCCCACATGCCTGAAGCTTTCTTT,CASSSPHMPEAFF
-,TRBV7-6,-,TRBJ2-3,TGTGCCAGCAGCTTTTCCGGGGGCACAGATACGCAGTATTTT,CASSFSGGTDTQYF
-,TRBV18,TRBD1,TRBJ2-1,TGTGCCAGCTCCCCCGGAAGGACAGGAGAGCAGTTCTTC,CASSPGRTGEQFF
-,TRBV10-3,TRBD2,TRBJ2-1,TGTGCCTCGACTAGCGGTGACTACAATGAGCAGTTCTTC,CASTSGDYNEQFF
-,TRBV6-1,TRBD2,TRBJ2-7,TGTGCCAGCCTAGCTAGCGGGGGGTACGAGCAGTACTTC,CASLASGGYEQYF
-,TRBV29-1,-,TRBJ1-1,TGCAGCGTCGCCCTGAACGAGGGCACTGAAGCTTTCTTT,CSVALNEGTEAFF